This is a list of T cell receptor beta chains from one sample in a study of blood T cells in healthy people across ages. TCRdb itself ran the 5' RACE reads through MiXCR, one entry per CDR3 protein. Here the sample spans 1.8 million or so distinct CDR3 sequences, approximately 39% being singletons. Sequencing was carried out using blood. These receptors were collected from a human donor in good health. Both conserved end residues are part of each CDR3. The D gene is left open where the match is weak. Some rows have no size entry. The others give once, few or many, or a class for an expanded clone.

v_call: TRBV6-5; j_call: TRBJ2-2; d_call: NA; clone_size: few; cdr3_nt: TGTGCCAGCAGAACCCCCGGAGGGGAGCTGTTTTTT; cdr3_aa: CASRTPGGELFF
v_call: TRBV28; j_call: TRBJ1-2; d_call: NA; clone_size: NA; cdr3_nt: TGTGCCAGCACCCTTCTTGGGGGGCAAGGCTACACCTTC; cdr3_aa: CASTLLGGQGYTF
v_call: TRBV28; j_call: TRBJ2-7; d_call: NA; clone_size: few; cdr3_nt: TGTGCCAGCAGTCAGTCGCAGGGGAACGAGCAGTACTTC; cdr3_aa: CASSQSQGNEQYF
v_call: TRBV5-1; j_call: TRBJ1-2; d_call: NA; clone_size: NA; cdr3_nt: TGCGCCAGTCGTGAGGGTTTCGGCTATGGCTACACCTTC; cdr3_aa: CASREGFGYGYTF
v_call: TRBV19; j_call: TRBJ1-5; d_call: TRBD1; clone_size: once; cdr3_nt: TGTGCCAGTAGCTCGACAGGGGGCAACGATCAGCCCCAGCATTTT; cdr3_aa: CASSSTGGNDQPQHF
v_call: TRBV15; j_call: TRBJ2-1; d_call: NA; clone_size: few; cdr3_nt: TGTGCCACCAGCAGCGTAGACGGGCCCAATGAGCAGTTCTTC; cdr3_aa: CATSSVDGPNEQFF
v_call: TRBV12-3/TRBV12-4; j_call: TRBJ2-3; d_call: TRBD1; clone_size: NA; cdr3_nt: TGTGCCAGCAGGGGGGACAGAGATACGCAGTATTTT; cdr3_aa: CASRGDRDTQYF
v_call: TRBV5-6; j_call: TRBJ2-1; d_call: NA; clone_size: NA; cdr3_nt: TGTGCCAGCAGCTTTTACAGGGTTTCCTACAATGAGCAGTTCTTC; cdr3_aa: CASSFYRVSYNEQFF
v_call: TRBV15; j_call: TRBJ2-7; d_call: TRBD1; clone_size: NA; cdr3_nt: TGTGCCACCAGCAGGCGGGGACAGGGCCGATACGGCGAGCAGTACTTC; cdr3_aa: CATSRRGQGRYGEQYF
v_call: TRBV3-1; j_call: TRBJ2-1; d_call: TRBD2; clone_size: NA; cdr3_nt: TGTGCCAGCCAGGTAGCGGGGACGGGGGAGCAGTTCTTC; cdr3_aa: CASQVAGTGEQFF
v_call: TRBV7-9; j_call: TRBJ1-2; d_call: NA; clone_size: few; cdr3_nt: TGTGCCAGCAGCTTAGACTCCTTTGAGGGAGTCAATGGCTACACCTTC; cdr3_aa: CASSLDSFEGVNGYTF
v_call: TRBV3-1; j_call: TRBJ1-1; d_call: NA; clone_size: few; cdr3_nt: TGTGCCAGCAGCCAAGATCTCCTAGGAGCTTTCTTT; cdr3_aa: CASSQDLLGAFF
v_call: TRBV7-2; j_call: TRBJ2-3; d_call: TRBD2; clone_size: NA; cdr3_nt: TGTGCCAGCAGCACCAGCGGGGGGTTAACCGATACGCAGTATTTT; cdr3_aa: CASSTSGGLTDTQYF
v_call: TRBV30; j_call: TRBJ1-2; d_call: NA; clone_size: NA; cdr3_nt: TGTGCCTGGAGTGTAACGGAAAACTATGGCTACACCTTC; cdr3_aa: CAWSVTENYGYTF
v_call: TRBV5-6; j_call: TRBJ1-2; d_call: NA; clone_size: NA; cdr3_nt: TGTGCCAGCAGCTTGGGATTAGAGATCTATGGCTACACCTTC; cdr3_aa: CASSLGLEIYGYTF
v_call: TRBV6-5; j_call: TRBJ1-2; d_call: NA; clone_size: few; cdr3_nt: TGTGCCAGCAGTTATCCAAGCAGCTATGGCTACACCTTC; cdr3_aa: CASSYPSSYGYTF
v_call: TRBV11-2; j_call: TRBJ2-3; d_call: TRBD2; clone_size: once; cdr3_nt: TGTGCCAGCAGCTTAGGGGGGGGTCAACCAGATACGCAGTATTTT; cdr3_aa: CASSLGGGQPDTQYF
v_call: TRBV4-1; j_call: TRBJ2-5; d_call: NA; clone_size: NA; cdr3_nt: TGCGCCAGCAGCCCTGGACCTCACTCACCAGAGACCCAGTACTTC; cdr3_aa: CASSPGPHSPETQYF
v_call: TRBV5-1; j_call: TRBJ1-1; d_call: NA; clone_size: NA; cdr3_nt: TGCGCCAGCAGCTTCGACAGTAGGAACACTGAAGCTTTCTTT; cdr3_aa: CASSFDSRNTEAFF
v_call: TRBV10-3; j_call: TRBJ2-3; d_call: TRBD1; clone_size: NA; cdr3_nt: TGTGCCACCCTAACGGGACAGGGGGCAGAGAGAGATACGCAGTATTTT; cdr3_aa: CATLTGQGAERDTQYF
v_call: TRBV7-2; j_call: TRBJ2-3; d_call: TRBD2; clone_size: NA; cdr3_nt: TGTGCCAGCAGCTTTAGCGGGATGGGAGATACGCAGTATTTT; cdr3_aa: CASSFSGMGDTQYF
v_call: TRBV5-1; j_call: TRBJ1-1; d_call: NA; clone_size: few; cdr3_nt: TGCGCCAGCAGCAACGACGGAATGAACACTGAAGCTTTCTTT; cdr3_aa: CASSNDGMNTEAFF
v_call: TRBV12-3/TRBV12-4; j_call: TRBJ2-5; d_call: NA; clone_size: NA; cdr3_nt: TGTGCCAGCACCCATCGGACAGCCGAGACCCAGTACTTC; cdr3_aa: CASTHRTAETQYF
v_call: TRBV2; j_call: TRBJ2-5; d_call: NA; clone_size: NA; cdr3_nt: TGTGCCAGCAGGGAGACTAGTTCGAAAGAGACCCAGTACTTC; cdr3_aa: CASRETSSKETQYF
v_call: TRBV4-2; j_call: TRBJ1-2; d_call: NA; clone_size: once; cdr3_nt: TGTGCCAGCAGCCAAGAAGAGATTACAGGTGCCACGCTTGGCTACACCTTC; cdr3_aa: CASSQEEITGATLGYTF
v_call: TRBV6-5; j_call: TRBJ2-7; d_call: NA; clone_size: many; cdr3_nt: TGTACCAGCAGTTACGGGGCAGAGACCTACGAGCAGTACTTC; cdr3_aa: CTSSYGAETYEQYF
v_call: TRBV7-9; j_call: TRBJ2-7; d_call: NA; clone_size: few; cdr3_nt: TGTGCCAGCCGCGGGGAAGGGGGGCAGGAGACCTACGAGCAGTACTTC; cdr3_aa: CASRGEGGQETYEQYF
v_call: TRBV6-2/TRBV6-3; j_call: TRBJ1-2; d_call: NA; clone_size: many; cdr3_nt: TGTGCCAGCAGTTACTCGCGAGCTAACTATGGCTACACCTTC; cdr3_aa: CASSYSRANYGYTF
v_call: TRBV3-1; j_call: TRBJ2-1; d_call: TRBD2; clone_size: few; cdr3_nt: TGTGCCGGCAGCCAACTTACTAGCGGGGGGGCCCTAGGGACTAATGAGCAGTTCTTC; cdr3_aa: CAGSQLTSGGALGTNEQFF